The 16 T cell receptor beta chains below come from one sample, sequenced in a study of T cells after yellow fever vaccination. A single record per CDR3 protein comes from TCRdb applying MiXCR to the 5' RACE reads. The sample has 350,000 to 450,000 distinct CDR3 sequences; 18% are singletons. Sequenced material: PBMCs, taken before the yellow fever booster vaccination. These receptor sequences come from a man aged 18-30 years who received the YFV17D yellow fever vaccine.

The table lists this clonotype with many counts. The V gene is TRBV9, the J gene TRBJ2-2, with D possibly matching TRBD2 (5 bases). Trimming removed 4 bases at V and 6 bases at J, with 10 bases between. The CDR3 runs 13 residues. Per the germline V gene, CDR1 is SGDLS and CDR2 is YYNGEE. In nucleotides, the CDR3 is TGTGCCAGCAGCCCCCGGGGATCCGGGGAGCTGTTTTTT. Its translation is CASSPRGSGELFF. The variable domain in full, with the rest retrieved from reference TRBV9 and TRBJ2-2, is DSGVTQTPKHLITATGQRVTLRCSPRSGDLSVYWYQQSLDQGLQFLIQYYNGEERAKGNILERFSAQQFPDLHSELNLSSLELGDSALYFCASSPRGSGELFFGEGSRLTVL.

The V and J genes are TRBV19 and TRBJ1-6; a possible D gene is TRBD1 (5 bases). V was cut by 7 bases and J by 3 bases, with 19 bases left in between. Germline values: CDR1 LNHDA, CDR2 SQIVND (reference sequence). The CDR3 is 17 amino acids. The chain's CDR3 is CASKEEGGASYNSPLHF. The CDR3 coding sequence is TGTGCCAGTAAGGAGGAGGGAGGGGCGAGCTATAATTCACCCCTCCACTTT.

This clonotype came up a few times. The rearrangement joins TRBV5-1 to TRBJ2-2; no reliable D call. The ends were cut back, 5 bases at V and 4 bases at J, with 6 bases in the middle. The CDR3 covers 12 residues. Germline lookup yields CDR1 SGHRS and CDR2 YFSETQ. CDR3 in DNA: TGCGCCAGCAGTGAGCCCACCGGGGAGCTGTTTTTT. Amino acids: CASSEPTGELFF. The full variable domain, completed using reference TRBV5-1 and TRBJ2-2, is KAGVTQTPRYLIKTRGQQVTLSCSPISGHRSVSWYQQTPGQGLQFLFEYFSETQRNKGNFPGRFSGRQFSNSRSEMNVSTLELGDSALYLCASSEPTGELFFGEGSRLTVL.

The chain employs TRBV10-2 and TRBJ1-4; 7 nucleotides align to TRBD1. The germline CDR1 and CDR2 sequences are WSHSY and SAAADI. With 3 bases clipped from V and 7 bases from J, the junction kept 5 bases outside the gene matches. The CDR3 consists of 14 residues. The CDR3 DNA follows: TGCGCCAGCAGTGATCAGGGGGGAAGTGAAAAACTGTTTTTT. Protein product: CASSDQGGSEKLFF.

This clonotype was seen repeatedly, ten times or more. This chain uses TRBV4-3 with TRBJ1-6; a possible D gene is TRBD1 (6 bases). Germline loops: CDR1 LGHNA, CDR2 YSLEER. V was trimmed by 0 bases and J by 6 bases, leaving 9 bases between them. The CDR3 covers 15 residues. The CDR3 protein is CASSQDRGRNSPLHF. CDR3 coding DNA: TGCGCCAGCAGCCAAGACAGGGGTCGTAATTCACCCCTCCACTTT.

This clonotype was picked up many times. This chain connects TRBV18 to TRBJ1-2, with D perhaps matching TRBD1 (6 bases). The CDR3 has 15 residues. Trimming cost V 0 bases and J 7 bases, with 15 bases left between them. CDR1 is KGHSH and CDR2 is LQKENI in the germline V gene. CDR3 in amino acids: CASSPPGQTRSGYTF. The CDR3 DNA sequence: TGTGCCAGCTCACCACCGGGACAAACTAGGAGTGGCTACACCTTC.

The V gene is TRBV5-1, the J gene TRBJ1-1; D is unclear. The CDR3 length is 13 residues. Germline CDR1 SGHRS, CDR2 YFSETQ. Trimming left V 3 bases short and J 1 base short, with 7 bases between. The CDR3, as DNA: TGCGCCAGCAGCTCCGACGCGAACACTGAAGCTTTCTTT. It specifies CASSSDANTEAFF.

This clonotype was seen a few times. The rearrangement links TRBV7-2 to TRBJ2-3; tentatively, D is TRBD1 (5 bases). CDR1 SGHTA and CDR2 FQGNSA come from the germline V gene. CDR3 size: 15 residues. Trimming removed 10 bases at V and 1 base at J, with 18 bases between. The CDR3: CATGAPPPGTDTQYF. The CDR3 DNA is TGTGCCACTGGGGCCCCTCCCCCTGGCACAGATACGCAGTATTTT. Full variable domain (remainder filled in from reference TRBV7-2 and TRBJ2-3): GAGVSQSPSNKVTEKGKDVELRCDPISGHTALYWYRQSLGQGLEFLIYFQGNSAPDKSGLPSDRFSAERTGGSVSTLTIQRTQQEDSAVYLCATGAPPPGTDTQYFGPGTRLTVL.

This clonotype was detected only a few times. The V call is TRBV5-1, the J call TRBJ2-2; 11 bases agree with TRBD1. The germline V gene has CDR1 SGHRS and CDR2 YFSETQ. The junction had 9 bases not matched to a gene; V was cut back by 4 bases and J by 4 bases. The CDR3 consists of 17 residues. The CDR3 spells CASSPNSGQGGTGELFF. CDR3 coding DNA: TGCGCCAGCAGCCCGAACTCGGGACAGGGGGGCACCGGGGAGCTGTTTTTT.

The gene calls are TRBV20-1 and TRBJ2-3, with D possibly being TRBD2 (6 bases). Trimming stripped 4 bases from V and 4 bases from J, with 15 bases between. Germline-derived CDR1 and CDR2 are DFQATT and SNEGSKA (reference sequence). This CDR3 spans 14 amino acids. CDR3 DNA sequence: TGCAGTGCTAACCTCGCGGGGAGCGCAGATACGCAGTATTTT. It is translated as CSANLAGSADTQYF.

This clonotype was detected ten times or more. The genes are TRBV27 and TRBJ2-2; D not certain. V was pared by 4 bases and J by 7 bases, with 4 bases between. CDR3 length: 11 amino acids. Germline CDR1 MNHEY, CDR2 SMNVEV (reference sequence). CDR3 sequence: CASSWGGELFF. The DNA for the CDR3 is TGTGCCAGCAGTTGGGGCGGGGAGCTGTTTTTT.

This chain connects TRBV5-6 to TRBJ1-1; D is unresolved. The V end was cut by 3 bases, the J end by 1 base, with 10 bases between. The CDR3 is 14 residues long. CDR1 and CDR2 (germline): SGHDT, YYEEEE. This chain's CDR3 is CASSSLGRNTEAFF. The CDR3 nucleotides are TGTGCCAGCAGCTCCTTAGGCCGGAACACTGAAGCTTTCTTT. The variable domain in full, completed from reference TRBV5-6 and TRBJ1-1, reads DAGVTQSPTHLIKTRGQQVTLRCSPKSGHDTVSWYQQALGQGPQFIFQYYEEEERQRGNFPDRFSGHQFPNYSSELNVNALLLGDSALYLCASSSLGRNTEAFFGQGTRLTVV.

This clonotype occurred a few times. Here the CDR3 reads CSVEEKLLQGWNYGYTF. The CDR3 DNA reads TGCAGCGTTGAAGAGAAACTGTTGCAGGGATGGAACTATGGCTACACCTTC. V usage is TRBV29-1 and J usage is TRBJ1-2, with D possibly matching TRBD1 (5 bases). Germline V gives CDR1 SQVTM, CDR2 ANQGSEA. This CDR3 has 17 residues. The V end was cut by 0 bases, the J end by 2 bases, with 19 bases between.

This clonotype has more than one count but fewer than ten. J is TRBJ2-7 and V is TRBV20-1; D is possibly TRBD1 (8 bases). V was shortened by 2 bases and J by 2 bases, with 19 bases between the two germline ends. CDR1 DFQATT and CDR2 SNEGSKA come from the germline V gene (reference sequence). This CDR3 has 16 amino acids. The CDR3 protein is CSARTGGEPPTYEQYF. The CDR3 DNA reads as TGCAGTGCTAGAACAGGGGGGGAACCCCCCACCTACGAGCAGTACTTC.

The gene calls are TRBV5-1 and TRBJ2-5, with TRBD2 matching 11 bases. V was pared by 6 bases and J by 0 bases, with 4 bases of the junction left unmatched. CDR1 and CDR2 from the germline V gene are SGHRS and YFSETQ. The CDR3 loop spans 15 amino acids. The CDR3 is CASTRLAGYQETQYF. The DNA of the CDR3 is TGCGCCAGCACCAGACTAGCGGGGTACCAAGAGACCCAGTACTTC.

The V call is TRBV3-1, the J call TRBJ2-1; TRBD2 might be the D (5 bases). The CDR3 has 14 residues. Trimming pared 3 bases from V and 5 bases from J, leaving 11 bases between. Looked up from germline, CDR1 is LGHDT and CDR2 is YNNKEL (reference sequence). Here the CDR3 reads CASSQGGSNNEQFF. The CDR3 DNA is TGTGCCAGCAGCCAGGGTGGGAGCAACAATGAGCAGTTCTTC.